A single sample gave rise to the 32 T cell receptor beta chains below, sequenced in a study of blood T cells in healthy people across ages (dated by TCRdb to the mid-2010s). Libraries were constructed by 5' RACE. The sequencer was an Illumina HiSeq 2500. A second roughly 6 to 11 cycle PCR used a sample-barcoded 5' primer and a J-beta primer mix. Starting from the raw public reads, TCRdb applied fastp trimming at Q25, assembled clones with MiXCR and retained in-frame beta chains. Identical CDR3 proteins give one entry, which carries the most common genes and DNA. This sample is represented by under 800,000 distinct CDR3 sequences; roughly 44% of them were singletons. The top ten clones comprise roughly 19% of the sample. The specimen was blood. The receptors shown here come from a woman aged 55 to 70 in good health.

This CDR3 is CASSEQVVGQGLEQYF. The CDR3 coding sequence is TGCGCCAGCAGCGAGCAAGTAGTGGGACAGGGGTTGGAGCAGTACTTC. The rearrangement uses TRBV5-1 and TRBJ2-4; 10 bases match TRBD1. V dropped 4 bases and J dropped 13; count of bases not matched to a gene: 17. The CDR3 is made up of 16 amino acids. Germline V CDR1 and CDR2: SGHRS, YFSETQ.

The chain employs TRBV9 and TRBJ2-3; no reliable D call. Germline CDR1 and CDR2: SGDLS and YYNGEE. The CDR3 contains 13 residues. V was shortened by 0 bases and J by 6 bases, with 8 bases between the two germline ends. CDR3 in DNA: TGTGCCAGCAGCGTAGACCCCTCTGATACGCAGTATTTT. Amino acids: CASSVDPSDTQYF.

For this clonotype: This may arise from a read error, as a much more abundant clone is one base away. In DNA form, the CDR3 reads TGTGCCAGCACAGCCGGGACAGGGTGGAATGAGCAGTACTTC. Translation gives CASTAGTGWNEQYF. The chain carries TRBV12-3 or TRBV12-4 and TRBJ2-5, with TRBD1 matching 9 bases. J was trimmed by 11 bases and V by 7 bases; bases with no gene match: 14. This CDR3 contains 14 residues.

The chain joins TRBV7-9 to TRBJ1-3; D remains unclear. CDR1 and CDR2 (germline): SEHNR, FQNEAQ (reference sequence). The ends were cut back, 1 base at V and 6 bases at J, with 4 bases in the middle. The length of the CDR3 is 12 residues. The DNA for the CDR3 is TGTGCCAGCAGCTTAGGGGCAAACACCATATATTTT. Residues: CASSLGANTIYF.

In regard to this clonotype: The junction does not match germline at one end; this may be a read error. J is TRBJ2-4 and V is TRBV7-7, with D possibly being TRBD2 (6 bases). The better agreement between TRBJ2-5 and the DNA end casts doubt on the J call. This CDR3 is 14 amino acids long. CDR1 SSHAT and CDR2 FNYEAQ come from the germline V gene (reference sequence). The CDR3 DNA follows: TGTGCTAGCAGCTTAGGCGACGCGGGGGAGACCCAGTACTTC. Its protein is CASSLGDAGETQYF.

This clonotype was found a few times. This sequence joins TRBV7-2 and TRBJ2-3; D is perhaps TRBD2 (6 bases). Deletions cut 0 bases from V and 5 bases from J, with 15 bases between. Germline CDR1 and CDR2: SGHTA and FQGNSA. This CDR3 has 16 amino acids. CDR3 sequence reads: CASSLARRERGDTQYF. In nucleotides, the CDR3 is TGTGCCAGCAGCTTAGCGCGCCGGGAGAGGGGAGATACGCAGTATTTT.

This clonotype has ten or more counts. The chain carries TRBV29-1 and TRBJ2-3; D is ambiguous. Germline V lookup: CDR1 SQVTM, CDR2 ANQGSEA. The V gene lost 3 bases and the J gene lost 6 bases, with 10 bases spanning the gap. This CDR3 comprises 12 residues. CDR3 nucleotides: TGCAGCGTTGACCGTCAGACCGATACGCAGTATTTT. This codes for CSVDRQTDTQYF.

This clonotype was recorded a few times. CDR3 DNA sequence: TGTGCCAGCACCAAGGGGACTAGTCAACACGAGCAGTACTTC. Translating gives CASTKGTSQHEQYF. The rearrangement uses TRBV6-6 and TRBJ2-7, with 8 bases lining up with TRBD2. This CDR3 region has 14 residues. The V and J ends lost 7 bases and 5 bases, in that order; junction bases with no gene match: 10. Germline CDR1 MNHNY, CDR2 SVGAGI (reference sequence).

There are a few counts of this clonotype. The chain uses TRBV7-8 and TRBJ1-1; D is unclear. This CDR3 is 15 amino acids long. Trimming left V 5 bases short and J 0 bases short, with 13 bases between. Looked up from germline, CDR1 is SGHVS and CDR2 is FQNEAQ. This chain's CDR3 is CASSDRGGLNTEAFF. The CDR3 DNA follows: TGTGCCAGCAGCGACCGGGGAGGGTTGAACACTGAAGCTTTCTTT.

V usage is TRBV29-1 and J usage is TRBJ1-6, with D tentatively TRBD1 (6 bases). CDR1 is SQVTM, CDR2 ANQGSEA, per germline. The ends were cut back, 6 bases at V and 7 bases at J, with 13 bases in the middle. This CDR3 is 13 amino acids long. The CDR3 is CSVIQGVNSPLHF. The CDR3 DNA follows: TGCAGCGTCATACAGGGTGTAAATTCACCCCTCCACTTT.

This clonotype was counted once. The chain joins TRBV19 to TRBJ2-2; TRBD1 aligns across 7 bases. Germline trimming cut 1 base from V and 4 bases from J; bases unmatched to any gene: 3. The CDR3 has 15 residues. Per the germline V gene, CDR1 is LNHDA and CDR2 is SQIVND (reference sequence). The CDR3 loop is CASSIGTGVTGELFF. The CDR3 DNA is TGTGCCAGTAGTATAGGCACAGGGGTCACCGGGGAGCTGTTTTTT.

The chain couples TRBV30 to TRBJ2-3, with D perhaps matching TRBD2 (5 bases). This CDR3 is 15 amino acids long. The V gene lost 3 bases and the J gene lost 6 bases, with 19 bases spanning the gap. The germline gives CDR1 GTSNPN, CDR2 SVGIG (reference sequence). The CDR3 coding sequence is TGTGCCTGGAGCCCACTAGGCCAGAGGAGGGATACGCAGTATTTT. The encoded protein is CAWSPLGQRRDTQYF. Full variable domain (rest looked up from reference TRBV30 and TRBJ2-3): SQTIHQWPATLVQPVGSPLSLECTVEGTSNPNLYWYRQAAGRGLQLLFYSVGIGQISSEVPQNLSASRPQDRQFILSSKKLLLSDSGFYLCAWSPLGQRRDTQYFGPGTRLTVL.

The V and J genes are TRBV11-2 and TRBJ2-1; TRBD2 matches at 9 bases. With 1 base clipped from V and 5 bases from J, the junction kept 3 bases outside the gene matches. Germline V gene data show CDR1 as SGHAT and CDR2 as FQNNGV. The CDR3 has 15 amino acids. This CDR3 reads CASSLGSGGNNEQFF. CDR3 nucleotide sequence: TGTGCCAGCAGCTTAGGTAGCGGGGGAAACAATGAGCAGTTCTTC.

V and J are TRBV4-1 and TRBJ1-2; 7 bases agree with TRBD1. After removal of 0 bases from V and 2 bases from J, the junction contained 6 bases not matched to a gene. This CDR3 has 16 amino acids. CDR1 and CDR2 from the germline V gene are MGHRA and YSYEKL. DNA for the CDR3: TGCGCCAGCAGCCAAGATAATCCGACAGGGAACTATGGCTACACCTTC. Translated: CASSQDNPTGNYGYTF.

V is TRBV29-1 and J is TRBJ2-1; the D call may be TRBD1 or TRBD2 (6 bases each). Trimming left V 0 bases short and J 6 bases short, with 15 bases between. The CDR3 spans 15 residues. The V gene's germline CDR1 is SQVTM and CDR2 ANQGSEA. CDR3 residues: CSVEEPSEGVNEQFF. In DNA, the CDR3 is TGCAGCGTTGAAGAACCTAGCGAGGGGGTCAATGAGCAGTTCTTC.

V usage is TRBV7-8 and J usage is TRBJ1-4, with TRBD1 matching over 7 bases. Germline V gene lookup returns CDR1 SGHVS and CDR2 FQNEAQ. This CDR3 is built from 19 residues. V dropped 1 base and J dropped 4; count of bases not matched to a gene: 15. Written as DNA, the CDR3 is TGTGCCAGCAGCTTAGTTGGGACACAGGGGAATTTGGGTAATGAAAAACTGTTTTTT. The encoded protein is CASSLVGTQGNLGNEKLFF.

In its sample, this clonotype was seen many times. This chain links TRBV7-3 with TRBJ2-7; 7 positions agree with TRBD2. The germline gives CDR1 SGHTA, CDR2 FQGTGA. The junction had 5 bases not matched to a gene; V was cut back by 4 bases and J by 2 bases. The CDR3 contains 14 residues. The CDR3 nucleotides read TGTGCCAGCAGCTCAAGCGGGACGACCTACGAGCAGTACTTC. Its protein product is CASSSSGTTYEQYF.

The rearrangement uses TRBV11-2 and TRBJ2-1; D is possibly TRBD2 (6 bases). Trimming removed 5 bases from V and 4 bases from J, with 18 bases in between. Per the germline V gene, CDR1 is SGHAT and CDR2 is FQNNGV. This CDR3 has 16 amino acids. The DNA for the CDR3 is TGTGCCAGCAGCAAAACCGGGACTCCGTCATACAATGAGCAGTTCTTC. Residues: CASSKTGTPSYNEQFF.

The J gene is TRBJ1-2, the V gene TRBV12-3 or TRBV12-4, with D hard to call. Trimming removed 5 bases from V and 2 bases from J, with 12 bases in between. The CDR3 has 14 residues. The CDR3 nucleotides read TGTGCCAGCAGTGTGGGGTCGATCAACTATGGCTACACCTTC. It encodes CASSVGSINYGYTF.

This chain connects TRBV20-1 to TRBJ2-5, with 7 bases aligning to TRBD2. With 5 bases clipped from V and 5 bases from J, the junction kept 8 bases outside the gene matches. Per germline, CDR1 DFQATT and CDR2 SNEGSKA (reference sequence). This CDR3 has 13 amino acids. The CDR3 DNA sequence: TGCAGTGCTGAAGGACTAGAATGGGAGACCCAGTACTTC. Its translation is CSAEGLEWETQYF.

This clonotype has more than one count but fewer than ten. V is TRBV7-9 and J is TRBJ2-6; 7 bases align to TRBD1. There are 18 residues in the CDR3. Germline V CDR1 and CDR2: SEHNR, FQNEAQ (reference sequence). Trimming at V came to 5 bases and at J to 1 base, leaving 11 bases not matched to a gene. CDR3 sequence reads: CASSISGTVTSGANVLTF. The CDR3 region has the DNA TGTGCCAGCAGCATCTCCGGGACAGTGACTTCTGGGGCCAACGTCCTGACTTTC. Supplemented by reference TRBV7-9 and TRBJ2-6, the full variable domain reads DTGVSQNPRHKITKRGQNVTFRCDPISEHNRLYWYRQTLGQGPEFLTYFQNEAQLEKSRLLSDRFSAERPKGSFSTLEIQRTEQGDSAMYLCASSISGTVTSGANVLTFGAGSRLTVL.

The chain uses TRBV10-2 and TRBJ2-1; 10 nucleotides agree with TRBD2. Losses at the gene ends were 6 bases for V and 4 bases for J; bases not matched to a gene: 6. Germline loops: CDR1 WSHSY, CDR2 SAAADI. The CDR3 extends over 15 amino acids. CDR3 bases: TGCGCCAGCAGGAATAGCGGGGGGCTTTACAATGAGCAGTTCTTC. Translated, it gives CASRNSGGLYNEQFF.

On this clonotype itself: Its ends do not fully match the called genes, so a read error is possible. The chain recombines TRBV7-2 with TRBJ2-3; TRBD2 matches 11 bases. The CDR3 sequence is 16 residues long. The germline gives CDR1 SGHTA, CDR2 FQGNSA. In DNA, the CDR3 is TGTGCCGGCAGCCACGGGACTAGCGGTATCACAGATACGCAGTATTTT. Translation: CAGSHGTSGITDTQYF.

Turning to this clonotype: This may be a read error: a much more frequent sequence differs by one nucleotide. The chain links TRBV7-2 to TRBJ2-2, with unresolved D. The CDR3 sequence is 10 residues long. Deletions cut 3 bases from V and 7 bases from J, with 0 bases between. Per the germline V gene, CDR1 is SGHTA and CDR2 is FQGNSA. CDR3 region: CASSFGELFF. The CDR3 DNA reads TGTGCCAGCAGCTTCGGGGAGCTGTTTTTT.

V gene TRBV3-1 combines with J gene TRBJ2-7, with D possibly matching TRBD1 (6 bases). V was pared by 3 bases and J by 2 bases, with 14 bases between. The CDR3 runs to 15 residues. The V gene's germline CDR1 is LGHDT and CDR2 YNNKEL (reference sequence). Here the CDR3 reads CASSQTTGRAYEQYF. In nucleotides, the CDR3 is TGTGCCAGCAGCCAGACCACAGGGCGGGCCTACGAGCAGTACTTC.

As to this clonotype: A much bigger clone sits one base away, suggesting this may be a read error. The chain uses TRBV20-1 and TRBJ2-1; 7 bases map to TRBD1. The closer fit of TRBJ2-7 to the DNA end suggests the J call may be wrong. Per the germline V gene, CDR1 is DFQATT and CDR2 is SNEGSKA (reference sequence). The length of the CDR3 is 15 residues. The CDR3 nucleotides are TGCAATGCTAGTACCCTTCCGGGACAGAGCTACGAGCAGTACTTC. This encodes CNASTLPGQSYEQYF.

This clonotype appeared many times. This chain connects TRBV4-3 to TRBJ2-7; perhaps TRBD1 as D (6 bases). CDR1 is LGHNA and CDR2 is YSLEER in the germline V gene. The V gene lost 1 base and the J gene lost 7 bases, with 14 bases spanning the gap. The CDR3 contains 14 residues. The CDR3: CASSQGQGTEEQYF. The DNA for the CDR3 is TGCGCCAGCAGCCAAGGCCAGGGGACGGAAGAGCAGTACTTC.

This clonotype was seen at least ten times. This chain links TRBV28 with TRBJ2-5; 8 bases are a match to TRBD2. This CDR3 has 16 residues. Germline CDR1 reads MDHEN; CDR2 reads SYDVKM. V trimming: 5 bases; J trimming: 4 bases; junction bases outside the gene matches: 12. CDR3 in DNA: TGTGCCAGCAGTCCCCTGCAAGCGGGAGTTTTAGAGACCCAGTACTTC. The encoded protein is CASSPLQAGVLETQYF. Together with reference TRBV28 and TRBJ2-5, the CDR3 gives the full variable domain: DVKVTQSSRYLVKRTGEKVFLECVQDMDHENMFWYRQDPGLGLRLIYFSYDVKMKEKGDIPEGYSVSREKKERFSLILESASTNQTSMYLCASSPLQAGVLETQYFGPGTRLLVL.

The chain uses TRBV28 and TRBJ2-1, with a tentative D call TRBD2 (5 bases). Trimming shortened V by 1 base and J by 5 bases, and 9 bases separated the two germline ends. The CDR3 is made up of 14 amino acids. The V gene's germline CDR1 is MDHEN and CDR2 SYDVKM. CDR3 nucleotides: TGTGCCAGCAGTTTATTCATCGGGGACAATGAGCAGTTCTTC. It encodes CASSLFIGDNEQFF.

The chain has TRBV29-1 and TRBJ2-1; 7 bases match TRBD2. Germline CDR1 and CDR2: SQVTM and ANQGSEA. V was pared by 5 bases and J by 4 bases, with 14 bases of the junction left unmatched. CDR3 length: 16 residues. CDR3 nucleotide sequence: TGCAGCGTTTACGGGGGGAGGAGAATGTCGTACAATGAGCAGTTCTTC. Translated: CSVYGGRRMSYNEQFF.

This chain links TRBV12-3 or TRBV12-4 with TRBJ1-5; 8 bases map to TRBD1. This CDR3 is built from 14 residues. The V and J ends lost 4 bases and 9 bases, in that order; junction bases with no gene match: 8. The CDR3 spells CASSSRTGQGPQHF. The DNA of the CDR3 is TGTGCCAGCAGTTCCCGGACAGGGCAAGGGCCCCAGCATTTT.

There are a few counts of this clonotype. V usage is TRBV3-1 and J usage is TRBJ2-1, with 15 bases identical to TRBD2. This CDR3 is 18 amino acids long. Germline CDR1 reads LGHDT; CDR2 reads YNNKEL (reference sequence). J lost 5 bases, V lost 3 bases, and 8 bases had no gene match. The CDR3 is CASSHMTGTSGGNNEQFF. CDR3 bases: TGTGCCAGCAGCCATATGACCGGGACTAGCGGGGGGAACAATGAGCAGTTCTTC.